The 25 T cell receptor beta chains below all came from one sample that was sequenced in a study of regulatory T cells in long-lasting Graves disease. iRepertoire HTBI primers and Arm-PCR of CDR3 regions built TCR beta libraries. TCRdb fed the multiplex PCR reads into MiXCR, producing one record per CDR3 protein. Of about 310,000 distinct CDR3 sequences listed, 20% to 25% were seen once; the top ten hold roughly 56%. Described time point: persistent/refractory GD, antithyroid drugs over 5 years with positive TRAb. Making the TCR library involved RNA that had been extracted from PBMCs. The specimen comprised peripheral blood mononuclear cells (PBMCs), sampled when the disease was refractory, from a patient treated with antithyroid drugs. Receptors originate from a female donor with Graves disease.

The genes are TRBV10-1 and TRBJ1-5; D uncertain. V lost 4 bases and J 6 bases, leaving 10 bases between the germline ends. Germline loops: CDR1 WNHNN, CDR2 SYGVQD (reference sequence). This CDR3 comprises 13 residues. The CDR3 reads CASSGSVGQPQHF. DNA of the CDR3: TGCGCCAGCAGTGGGTCAGTGGGTCAGCCCCAGCATTTT.

V and J are TRBV4-3 and TRBJ2-5; TRBD1 is a possible D gene (6 bases). The length of the CDR3 is 16 residues. Germline CDR1 is LGHNA and CDR2 is YSLEER. V was trimmed by 3 bases and J by 4 bases, leaving 18 bases between them. The CDR3 spells CASSQDTHGGAETQYF. The CDR3 nucleotides read TGCGCCAGCAGCCAGGACACACATGGGGGCGCAGAGACCCAGTACTTC.

This clonotype was seen ten or more times. V gene TRBV27 combines with J gene TRBJ2-7; 8 bases are shared with TRBD2. The CDR3 is made up of 14 amino acids. CDR1 MNHEY and CDR2 SMNVEV come from the germline V gene (reference sequence). Trimming took 4 bases from V and 3 from J; bases not matched to a gene: 5. In DNA, the CDR3 is TGTGCCAGCAGTTCGTCAGCGGGGGACTACGAGCAGTACTTC. Protein sequence: CASSSSAGDYEQYF.

On this clonotype: Relative to the germline gene, one junction end is altered; a read error may explain this. V and J are TRBV27 and TRBJ2-7; 7 bases agree with TRBD1. Germline lookup yields CDR1 MNHEY and CDR2 SMNVEV (reference sequence). The CDR3 covers 14 residues. The DNA for the CDR3 is TGTGCCGGCAGTTTAGGGACAGAATCCTACGAGCAGTACTTC. It is translated as CAGSLGTESYEQYF.

This clonotype occurred many times. The chain couples TRBV9 to TRBJ2-5; 7 positions agree with TRBD1. Germline lookup yields CDR1 SGDLS and CDR2 YYNGEE. Unmatched junction bases numbered 4, after V lost 0 bases and J lost 5 bases. There are 14 residues in the CDR3. CDR3 region: CASSVEGARETQYF. In DNA form, the CDR3 reads TGTGCCAGCAGCGTAGAGGGGGCGCGGGAGACCCAGTACTTC.

The sample holds many counts of this clonotype. This rearrangement joins TRBV7-2 to TRBJ1-2; 9 bases map to TRBD1. The trim removed 7 bases at V and 11 bases at J, leaving 11 bases unmatched. Germline values: CDR1 SGHTA, CDR2 FQGNSA. The CDR3 spans 13 residues. In DNA form, the CDR3 reads TGTGCCAGCAACGCGGACAGGGGATTGAGATACACCTTC. The encoded protein is CASNADRGLRYTF.

This chain uses TRBV4-3 with TRBJ1-6; TRBD1 is a possible D gene (5 bases). Germline V gives CDR1 LGHNA, CDR2 YSLEER. With 0 bases removed from V and 2 bases from J, the gap between germline ends came to 20 bases. This CDR3 spans 20 amino acids. The DNA of the CDR3 is TGCGCCAGCAGCCAAGATTCGGGGCCTGGGGGGGTAACCTATAATTCACCCCTCCACTTT. This gives the protein CASSQDSGPGGVTYNSPLHF.

The chain joins TRBV7-6 to TRBJ2-5; D remains ambiguous. Germline V CDR1 and CDR2: SGHVS, FNYEAQ. The CDR3 consists of 15 residues. Trimming shortened V by 5 bases and J by 2 bases, and 15 bases separated the two germline ends. The CDR3 is CASSLPLGQQETQYF. CDR3 sequence (DNA): TGTGCCAGCAGCCTTCCCCTCGGCCAGCAAGAGACCCAGTACTTC.

This clonotype occurred many times. V usage is TRBV30 and J usage is TRBJ1-1; no reliable D call. Per the germline V gene, CDR1 is GTSNPN and CDR2 is SVGIG (reference sequence). This CDR3 contains 13 residues. V was clipped by 3 bases and J by 1 base, with 9 bases between them. CDR3 bases: TGTGCCTGGAGGCCAAGACCGAACACTGAAGCTTTCTTT. Protein sequence: CAWRPRPNTEAFF.

The chain uses TRBV6-2 or TRBV6-3 and TRBJ1-5; TRBD1 is a possible D gene (6 bases). CDR1 and CDR2 from the germline V gene are MNHEY and SVGEGT. Trimming removed 3 bases from V and 7 bases from J, with 10 bases in between. The CDR3 is 13 residues long. CDR3 sequence (DNA): TGTGCCAGCAGTTATCAGGGGCAACAGCCCCAGCATTTT. This translates into CASSYQGQQPQHF.

In this sample, this clonotype turned up a few times. This chain uses TRBV6-1 with TRBJ2-7; D is uncertain. The CDR3 runs 12 residues. V lost 7 bases, J lost 4 bases, and 11 bases lay in between. The germline V gene encodes CDR1 MNHNS and CDR2 SASEGT. CDR3 sequence reads: CASTSNFYEQYF. CDR3 bases: TGTGCCAGCACATCCAATTTTTACGAGCAGTACTTC.

V is TRBV27 and J is TRBJ2-7; D is tentatively TRBD1 or TRBD2 (6 bases each). V gave up 2 bases and J gave up 5 bases, with 10 bases separating them. From germline, CDR1 is MNHEY and CDR2 SMNVEV (reference sequence). The CDR3 is 13 amino acids. CDR3 bases: TGTGCCAGCAGTTTAAAGGGGGGCCACGAGCAGTACTTC. Encoded protein: CASSLKGGHEQYF.

This clonotype was observed many times. V usage is TRBV7-2 and J usage is TRBJ2-5, with TRBD2 matching over 8 bases. The J segment lost 5 bases and the V segment lost 7 bases, leaving 3 bases of the junction unmatched. The CDR3 length is 12 residues. The germline V gene encodes CDR1 SGHTA and CDR2 FQGNSA. CDR3 protein: CASTSGGETQYF. CDR3 in DNA: TGTGCCAGCACCTCGGGGGGGGAGACCCAGTACTTC.

The chain recombines TRBV6-2 or TRBV6-3 with TRBJ1-1, with D hard to call. The CDR3 covers 14 residues. Looked up from germline, CDR1 is MNHEY and CDR2 is SVGEGT. V lost 6 bases and J lost 0, with 11 bases in between. The CDR3: CASSFGDMNTEAFF. The CDR3 DNA is TGTGCCAGCAGCTTCGGAGACATGAACACTGAAGCTTTCTTT.

This clonotype was detected many times. The chain couples TRBV6-5 to TRBJ1-1, with unresolved D. This CDR3 has 14 residues. V shed 2 bases and J shed 5 bases, with 12 bases lying between them. CDR1 and CDR2 from the germline V gene are MNHEY and SVGAGI. CDR3 nucleotides: TGTGCCAGCAGTTACGTATCCGACACGACTGAAGCTTTCTTT. Translated, it gives CASSYVSDTTEAFF.

This clonotype was seen many times. The chain recombines TRBV28 with TRBJ1-6; TRBD1 is a possible D gene (6 bases). This CDR3 has 13 residues. Trimming took off 6 bases at V and 8 bases at J, with 11 bases between the two ends. Germline V gene sequence: CDR1 MDHEN, CDR2 SYDVKM. The CDR3 here is CASRSTGYSPLHF. The DNA for the CDR3 is TGTGCCAGCAGATCCACAGGGTATTCACCCCTCCACTTT.

The chain recombines TRBV9 with TRBJ1-6; no definite D call. The V gene lost 0 bases and the J gene lost 9 bases, with 7 bases spanning the gap. The CDR3 consists of 13 residues. From germline, CDR1 is SGDLS and CDR2 YYNGEE. CDR3 amino acids: CASSVGAGSPLHF. The CDR3, as DNA: TGTGCCAGCAGCGTAGGGGCCGGTTCACCCCTCCACTTT.

At least ten counts were recorded for this clonotype. The chain carries TRBV18 and TRBJ1-5; D is unclear. The CDR3 spans 15 residues. Trimming left V 2 bases short and J 2 bases short, with 10 bases between. The germline gives CDR1 KGHSH, CDR2 LQKENI. As DNA, the CDR3 is TGTGCCAGCTCACCAAAAGCTTGGGGCAATCAGCCCCAGCATTTT. Its protein product is CASSPKAWGNQPQHF.

The sample holds a few counts of this clonotype. This chain uses TRBV2 with TRBJ2-7, with 8 nucleotides matching TRBD1. Germline V gives CDR1 SNHLY, CDR2 FYNNEI. The CDR3 is made up of 13 amino acids. J was trimmed by 6 bases and V by 7 bases; bases with no gene match: 8. The CDR3 bases are TGTGCCAGCAAGACAGGGGTTTTGGTCGAGCAGTACTTC. Its translation is CASKTGVLVEQYF.

The V and J genes are TRBV29-1 and TRBJ2-7, with TRBD1 as a possible D gene (6 bases). V shed 1 base and J shed 0 bases, with 10 bases lying between them. In germline, CDR1 is SQVTM, CDR2 ANQGSEA. The CDR3 is made up of 14 amino acids. CDR3 DNA: TGCAGCGTTGAAGGTGTGGACAGCTCCTACGAGCAGTACTTC. Translated: CSVEGVDSSYEQYF.

There are many counts of this clonotype. The rearrangement links TRBV10-1 to TRBJ1-5; tentative D call: TRBD1 (6 bases). With 5 bases removed from V and 3 bases from J, the gap between germline ends came to 11 bases. Germline V CDR1 and CDR2: WNHNN, SYGVQD (reference sequence). The CDR3 totals 14 residues. CDR3 coding DNA: TGCGCCAGCAGTCCGTCAGGGGACAATCAGCCCCAGCATTTT. Its protein is CASSPSGDNQPQHF.

This clonotype has more than one count but fewer than ten. The J gene is TRBJ1-5, the V gene TRBV30, with no clear D. The V end lost 0 bases, the J end lost 4 bases, and 16 bases lay between the germline ends. This CDR3 is 16 amino acids long. Germline V gene data show CDR1 as GTSNPN and CDR2 as SVGIG (reference sequence). The CDR3 nucleotides are TGTGCCTGGAGTGTAGAGGGCACAGCCTTAAATCAGCCCCAGCATTTT. Its protein is CAWSVEGTALNQPQHF. Based on the CDR3 plus reference TRBV30 and TRBJ1-5, the full variable domain is SQTIHQWPATLVQPVGSPLSLECTVEGTSNPNLYWYRQAAGRGLQLLFYSVGIGQISSEVPQNLSASRPQDRQFILSSKKLLLSDSGFYLCAWSVEGTALNQPQHFGDGTRLSIL.

The chain is built from TRBV28 and TRBJ1-2, with D maybe TRBD1 (5 bases). V dropped 4 bases and J dropped 8 bases, with 14 bases sitting between them. Germline V lookup: CDR1 MDHEN, CDR2 SYDVKM. This CDR3 comprises 13 residues. CDR3 amino acids: CASSSNPRGGYTF. CDR3 in DNA: TGTGCCAGCAGTTCGAACCCGAGGGGCGGCTACACCTTC.

The chain employs TRBV19 and TRBJ2-5, with 13 bases aligning to TRBD2. From germline, CDR1 is LNHDA and CDR2 SQIVND (reference sequence). This CDR3 region has 18 residues. Unmatched junction bases numbered 10, after V lost 5 bases and J lost 1 base. The CDR3 coding sequence is TGTGCCAGTAGTCCACGACTAGCGGGAGGTACTGTCCAAGAGACCCAGTACTTC. It specifies CASSPRLAGGTVQETQYF.

This clonotype was counted between two and nine times. The chain couples TRBV2 to TRBJ2-7; 9 nucleotides align to TRBD2. Trimming cost V 4 bases and J 0 bases; bases outside gene matches: 1. The CDR3 covers 14 residues. Germline values: CDR1 SNHLY, CDR2 FYNNEI. The CDR3 region has the DNA TGTGCCAGCAGTGGACTAGCGGTCTCCTACGAGCAGTACTTC. This codes for CASSGLAVSYEQYF.